This T cell receptor (beta chain) was retrieved from a study of CD8+CD57+ T cells in acquired aplastic anemia. At the level of the study: The DNA of sorted CD4+ and CD8+ cells averaged approximately 3.4 ug.

This clonotype was seen repeatedly, ten times or more. Its antigen is not identified. Germline V gene sequence: CDR1 DFQATT, CDR2 SNEGSKA (reference sequence). The CDR3 has 15 amino acids. V shed 2 bases, J shed 5 bases, and the junction held 11 bases outside the gene matches. General observations from the study: Patients had roughly 31 CD8+ CDR3 sequences in common with controls (the shared set).

Genomic DNA templated the TCR beta VDJ and CDR3 profiling. Each CDR3 protein is one row after TCRdb ran MiXCR on the reads. The data hold more than 250,000 distinct CDR3 sequences, with approximately 55% observed a single time. The chain couples TRBV20-1 to TRBJ1-1, with 7 nucleotides matching TRBD1. Input material: sorted CD4+, CD8+, or CD8+CD57+ T cells (not recorded which) from PBMCs. The clonotype originates from a human donor with severe aplastic anemia or a healthy control (not recorded which). CDR3 in DNA: TGCAGTGCTAGACCACCCGGGGCAGGGGGTACTGAAGCTTTCTTT. Its translation: CSARPPGAGGTEAFF.